Following are 26 T cell receptor beta chains from one sample sequenced in a study of T-cell memory formation after mild COVID-19. TCRdb re-called the 5' RACE reads with MiXCR, one entry per CDR3 protein. The profile shows about 400,000 distinct CDR3 sequences, less than 25% of them singletons. The material sequenced was PBMCs or a T cell subset sorted from them (not recorded which). These receptors were collected from an adult woman who had mild COVID-19 (a few samples of this study predate the infection). Cell type and time point are not known.

This clonotype was found a few times. The chain combines TRBV20-1 with TRBJ2-1; D perhaps matches TRBD2 (5 bases). V was trimmed by 5 bases and J by 15 bases, leaving 17 bases between them. The CDR3 sequence is 11 residues long. CDR1 and CDR2 from the germline V gene are DFQATT and SNEGSKA (reference sequence). CDR3 DNA sequence: TGCAGTGCTGGATCTAGCCATAACGGGTTCTTC. This sequence encodes CSAGSSHNGFF.

This clonotype has a handful of counts. V gene TRBV27 combines with J gene TRBJ2-1, with a weak D call TRBD1 (6 bases). The length of the CDR3 is 16 residues. The ends were cut back, 5 bases at V and 8 bases at J, with 22 bases in the middle. The germline V gene encodes CDR1 MNHEY and CDR2 SMNVEV (reference sequence). The CDR3 sequence is CASSTQGFRTSDEQFF. The CDR3 DNA follows: TGTGCCAGCAGTACCCAGGGGTTTCGCACCTCCGATGAGCAGTTCTTC.

This clonotype was counted between two and nine times. The chain recombines TRBV5-1 with TRBJ1-6; 10 bases match TRBD1. The trim removed 3 bases at V and 8 bases at J, leaving 5 bases unmatched. The CDR3 covers 15 residues. Germline V CDR1 and CDR2: SGHRS, YFSETQ. The CDR3 coding sequence is TGCGCCAGCAGCTGGGGACAGGGGATTGATTCACCCCTCCACTTT. This gives the protein CASSWGQGIDSPLHF.

This clonotype was counted only a few times. The chain uses TRBV12-3 or TRBV12-4 and TRBJ1-1; D is undetermined. V was shortened by 5 bases and J by 6 bases, with 7 bases between the two germline ends. The CDR3 extends over 11 amino acids. In DNA, the CDR3 is TGTGCCAGCAGTCGTACCGCTGAAGCTTTCTTT. It is translated as CASSRTAEAFF.

This clonotype was detected a few times. The V gene is TRBV27, the J gene TRBJ2-7, with D possibly TRBD1 on 6 matching bases. Germline assignment: CDR1 MNHEY and CDR2 SMNVEV (reference sequence). The CDR3 consists of 14 residues. The V gene lost 0 bases and the J gene lost 3 bases, with 9 bases spanning the gap. For the CDR3, the DNA is TGTGCCAGCAGTTTATCCACAGGGTACTACGAGCAGTACTTC. It is translated as CASSLSTGYYEQYF.

This clonotype was observed at least ten times. The chain's CDR3 is CASSFGWGGTEAFF. CDR3 DNA sequence: TGTGCCAGCAGTTTTGGCTGGGGGGGAACTGAAGCTTTCTTT. The chain couples TRBV12-3 or TRBV12-4 to TRBJ1-1, with D possibly being TRBD1 (5 bases). This CDR3 is 14 amino acids long. V gave up 3 bases and J gave up 5 bases, with 13 bases separating them.

The genes are TRBV5-1 and TRBJ2-7; D remains ambiguous. The CDR3 has 11 amino acids. Germline CDR1 is SGHRS and CDR2 is YFSETQ. Trimming removed 0 bases from V and 5 bases from J, with 3 bases in between. The CDR3 here is CASSLADEQYF. The CDR3 nucleotides read TGCGCCAGCAGCTTGGCCGACGAGCAGTACTTC.

This clonotype appeared a few times. CDR3 bases: TGCAGCGTTTCCCGTGCAGGCGGCACAGATACGCAGTATTTT. Translating it yields CSVSRAGGTDTQYF. The chain carries TRBV29-1 and TRBJ2-3, with D unclear. V lost 5 bases to trimming and J lost 1 base, with 13 bases between them. Germline V gives CDR1 SQVTM, CDR2 ANQGSEA. This CDR3 comprises 14 residues.

There are a few counts of this clonotype. The rearrangement joins TRBV7-6 to TRBJ2-1; D is unclear. Germline CDR1 is SGHVS and CDR2 is FNYEAQ. Deletions cut 7 bases from V and 8 bases from J, with 15 bases between. The CDR3 is 13 amino acids. The DNA of the CDR3 is TGTGCCAGCACCCTAAACAGAGGCGATGAGCAGTTCTTC. Protein product: CASTLNRGDEQFF.

This sequence joins TRBV5-1 and TRBJ2-7; 7 bases fit TRBD2. This CDR3 spans 15 amino acids. The V gene's germline CDR1 is SGHRS and CDR2 YFSETQ. The ends lost 2 bases at V and 5 bases at J; junction bases unmatched: 10. The CDR3: CASSFGRGRGDEQYF. CDR3 bases: TGCGCCAGCAGCTTTGGTCGGGGCCGGGGGGACGAGCAGTACTTC.

This clonotype turned up a few times. The chain carries TRBV24-1 and TRBJ2-2, with D tentatively TRBD1 or TRBD2 (5 bases each). Trimming removed 5 bases from V and 4 bases from J, with 13 bases in between. The CDR3 covers 15 residues. Germline V gene sequence: CDR1 KGHDR, CDR2 SFDVKD. DNA of the CDR3: TGTGCCACCAGTGCTTCTGGGGGTCCCACCGGGGAGCTGTTTTTT. Translating it yields CATSASGGPTGELFF.

This rearrangement joins TRBV18 to TRBJ2-2; 8 bases fit TRBD1. CDR3 length: 16 residues. With V trimmed by 3 bases and J by 0 bases, 3 bases remained unmatched. Germline V gene lookup returns CDR1 KGHSH and CDR2 LQKENI. This chain's CDR3 is CASSPQGAANTGELFF. CDR3 coding DNA: TGTGCCAGCTCACCTCAGGGGGCCGCGAACACCGGGGAGCTGTTTTTT.

The chain joins TRBV6-2 or TRBV6-3 to TRBJ1-2; TRBD1 matches 7 bases. The CDR3 totals 15 residues. J gave up 6 bases and V 4 bases, and 11 bases lay outside the gene matches. Germline assignment: CDR1 MNHEY and CDR2 SVGEGT. The CDR3 here is CASSSNLGQPDGYTF. The CDR3 nucleotides are TGTGCCAGCAGTTCGAACCTGGGACAGCCCGATGGCTACACCTTC.

CDR3 bases: TGTGCCAGCAGCTCCCAGGGACTAGGCCCATACAATGAGCAGTTCTTC. The encoded protein is CASSSQGLGPYNEQFF. This sequence joins TRBV7-2 and TRBJ2-1, with 8 bases lining up with TRBD2. CDR1 is SGHTA, CDR2 FQGNSA, per germline. The trim removed 4 bases at V and 4 bases at J, leaving 9 bases unmatched. The CDR3 loop spans 16 amino acids.

This clonotype has a handful of counts. This chain links TRBV7-2 with TRBJ1-4; the D gene is possibly TRBD1 (5 bases). Germline V gene lookup returns CDR1 SGHTA and CDR2 FQGNSA. The CDR3 totals 15 residues. V lost 1 base and J lost 2, with 8 bases in between. CDR3 loop: CASSLGGVTNEKLFF. In DNA, the CDR3 is TGTGCCAGCAGCTTAGGAGGGGTCACTAATGAAAAACTGTTTTTT.

The chain has TRBV5-1 and TRBJ2-3, with D perhaps TRBD1 (6 bases). V gave up 0 bases and J gave up 3 bases, with 14 bases separating them. Germline V gene sequence: CDR1 SGHRS, CDR2 YFSETQ. CDR3 length: 16 amino acids. CDR3 loop: CASSLDLRGRTDTQYF. The CDR3 DNA follows: TGCGCCAGCAGCTTGGACCTCAGGGGTCGGACAGATACGCAGTATTTT. Drawing the rest from reference TRBV5-1 and TRBJ2-3, the complete variable domain is KAGVTQTPRYLIKTRGQQVTLSCSPISGHRSVSWYQQTPGQGLQFLFEYFSETQRNKGNFPGRFSGRQFSNSRSEMNVSTLELGDSALYLCASSLDLRGRTDTQYFGPGTRLTVL.

This clonotype has more than one count but fewer than ten. The V gene is TRBV7-9, the J gene TRBJ2-1; 9 positions agree with TRBD2. The CDR3 extends over 13 amino acids. Unmatched junction bases numbered 5, after V lost 5 bases and J lost 9 bases. The germline CDR1 and CDR2 sequences are SEHNR and FQNEAQ (reference sequence). The CDR3 nucleotides read TGTGCCAGCAGCCCACCGGGACTAGCTGAGCAGTTCTTC. Translating gives CASSPPGLAEQFF.

The table lists this clonotype with a few counts. The chain employs TRBV10-3 and TRBJ2-7, with TRBD2 matching over 8 bases. V trimming: 6 bases; J trimming: 7 bases; junction bases outside the gene matches: 8. The CDR3 runs 13 residues. Per the germline V gene, CDR1 is ENHRY and CDR2 is SYGVKD. CDR3 sequence reads: CAIRVTSAMEQYF. The DNA for the CDR3 is TGTGCCATCAGGGTGACTAGCGCTATGGAGCAGTACTTC.

V gene TRBV9 combines with J gene TRBJ2-2; possibly TRBD2 for D (5 bases). The V gene's germline CDR1 is SGDLS and CDR2 YYNGEE. The CDR3 extends over 15 amino acids. Trimming removed 0 bases from V and 5 bases from J, with 11 bases in between. CDR3 nucleotide sequence: TGTGCCAGCAGCGTAGCCAGCGGCCCTACCGGGGAGCTGTTTTTT. Translating gives CASSVASGPTGELFF.

This chain joins TRBV5-6 and TRBJ2-4, with D perhaps TRBD1 (5 bases). V shed 2 bases and J shed 8 bases, with 23 bases lying between them. Looked up from germline, CDR1 is SGHDT and CDR2 is YYEEEE. There are 17 residues in the CDR3. CDR3 sequence (DNA): TGTGCCAGCAGCTTTCTATTTCCAGGGTCTTCACGACACATTCAGTACTTC. Translation: CASSFLFPGSSRHIQYF. Filled out from reference TRBV5-6 and TRBJ2-4, the complete variable domain reads DAGVTQSPTHLIKTRGQQVTLRCSPKSGHDTVSWYQQALGQGPQFIFQYYEEEERQRGNFPDRFSGHQFPNYSSELNVNALLLGDSALYLCASSFLFPGSSRHIQYFGAGTRLSVL.

This clonotype turned up a few times. The V and J genes are TRBV25-1 and TRBJ2-2; the D is unclear. Trimming removed 5 bases from V and 6 bases from J, with 10 bases in between. The germline CDR1 and CDR2 sequences are MGHDK and SYGVNS. The CDR3 contains 13 residues. The CDR3 region has the DNA TGTGCCAGCAGTCTCGGTTCGTCCGGGGAGCTGTTTTTT. Amino acids: CASSLGSSGELFF.

The gene calls are TRBV7-2 and TRBJ1-1, with TRBD1 matching over 9 bases. Germline CDR1 reads SGHTA; CDR2 reads FQGNSA. V was clipped by 4 bases and J by 4 bases; unmatched bases: 4. The CDR3 loop spans 14 amino acids. In nucleotides, the CDR3 is TGTGCCAGCAGCTACCGGGACAGGGTCACTGAAGCTTTCTTT. Its protein is CASSYRDRVTEAFF.

This clonotype was seen only a few times. The chain combines TRBV6-4 with TRBJ2-1, with a possible D match to TRBD2 (5 bases). Germline-derived CDR1 and CDR2 are MRHNA and SNTAGT. Trimming took off 7 bases at V and 0 bases at J, with 16 bases between the two ends. This CDR3 is 16 amino acids long. Here the CDR3 DNA reads TGTGCCAGCACCAGTGTAGAGGGCAGCTCCTACAATGAGCAGTTCTTC. Amino acids: CASTSVEGSSYNEQFF.

The rearrangement uses TRBV29-1 and TRBJ1-2, with D unresolved. Germline CDR1 and CDR2: SQVTM and ANQGSEA. V lost 3 bases and J lost 3, with 11 bases in between. CDR3 length: 13 amino acids. CDR3: CSVEEDTYYGYTF. As DNA, the CDR3 is TGCAGCGTTGAGGAAGACACATACTATGGCTACACCTTC. Based on the CDR3 plus reference TRBV29-1 and TRBJ1-2, the full variable domain is SAVISQKPSRDICQRGTSLTIQCQVDSQVTMMFWYRQQPGQSLTLIATANQGSEATYESGFVIDKFPISRPNLTFSTLTVSNMSPEDSSIYLCSVEEDTYYGYTFGSGTRLTVV.

This chain links TRBV6-2 or TRBV6-3 with TRBJ2-3; D is unresolved. V shed 5 bases and J shed 6 bases, with 18 bases lying between them. CDR3 length: 15 amino acids. Germline V gene lookup returns CDR1 MNHEY and CDR2 SVGEGT. DNA of the CDR3: TGTGCCAGCAGTCCTCTGAGGTCACCAATGGATACGCAGTATTTT. Translating gives CASSPLRSPMDTQYF.

This chain joins TRBV28 and TRBJ2-1; the D gene is possibly TRBD2 (5 bases). The CDR3 runs 17 residues. Trimming removed 7 bases at V and 10 bases at J, with 29 bases between. Germline V lookup: CDR1 MDHEN, CDR2 SYDVKM. CDR3: CASIMRPLRLPWEEQFF. In nucleotides, the CDR3 is TGTGCCAGCATCATGCGCCCACTCCGACTCCCTTGGGAGGAGCAGTTCTTC.